The entry below describes one T cell receptor beta chain. The specificity of this receptor is unknown. Per-nucleotide qualities are absent, and no much larger clonotype sits a single base away. The germline V gene sets CDR1 to SGHTA and CDR2 to FQGNSA. Inclusive of the bounding cysteine and phenylalanine, the CDR3 is 13 residues long. CDR3 DNA only is kept here, 39 bases in frame from base 1. V loses 3 bases of germline sequence and J loses 0 bases, and the interval between the two ends is 3 bases. Collaborating institutions collected whole blood in K2EDTA tubes following their own protocols. For TCRbeta analysis, collaborators shipped samples in one of three forms: frozen whole blood, isolated PBMCs, or DNA extracted from either of those sample types. TCRbeta CDR3 regions were amplified from genomic DNA by means of the immunoSEQ Assay, a bias-controlled multiplex PCR. Under the source paper's analysis protocol: The number of nucleated cells in each sample was estimated by amplification of reference gene primers within the assay. To quantify the absolute abundance of each unique TCRbeta CDR3 rearrangement, sequence reads were collapsed and filtered. For each sample, productive Simpson clonality was calculated by taking the square root of Simpson's diversity index across productive rearrangements. Here the immuneACCESS table is served through TCRdb, limited to in-frame sequences with V and J called. Missing clones are a known gap in these copies; in checked studies unresolved V genes cover under half, and the rest lacks a known reason. The V and J calls and clone size are taken from that table; D and trimming were inferred from the DNA. The sample profile shows about 230,000 clones; 83% of them were found once. The ten largest clonotypes hold approximately 9% of the sample.

The sample originates from a study of blood T cell repertoires in COVID-19 (dated by TCRdb to the early 2020s). Study-level background: Samples covering the acute and convalescent phases of COVID-19 were provided by collaborators in the United States, Italy and Spain. The repertoires were made available in a free public database intended to serve as a resource for research on the immune response to SARS-CoV-2. The dataset comprised deeply sampled blood TCRbeta repertoires from subjects exposed to, actively infected with, or recovered from COVID-19. Sample metadata almost always included a de-identified subject ID, COVID-19 status, age in years and sex. The prospective study material was composed of cDNA or gDNA derived from T cells, B-cell-depleted T cells, or PBMCs. HLA class I and class II types, where available, came from metadata supplied by the sample provider rather than from assay-based typing. Samples were obtained from the ongoing ImmuneRACE study (first 160 participants) and from over 1,000 subjects provided by 6 global collaborators.

What the study reported, not specific to this receptor: The amount of clinical and demographic metadata varied by source and participant and was provided uncurated.

Rearrangement joined TRBV7-2 to TRBJ1-3, with the D gene uncertain. Specimen: peripheral blood. The sequence came from a man in his forties with active or convalescent COVID-19. The bases read TGTGCCAGCAGCTTGGCCTCTGGAAACACCATATATTTT. Its protein product is CASSLASGNTIYF.